The 8 T cell receptor beta chains in this list originate from one sample, sequenced in a study of T cell responses to AZD1222 COVID-19 vaccine. TCRdb keeps only in-frame clones here, not all; method: immunoSEQ multiplex PCR. Among about 94,000 clones listed, 88% were seen once. This specimen was peripheral blood, taken on day 0 of AZD1222 vaccination. These receptors were collected from an adult in good health.

The V gene is TRBV27, the J gene TRBJ1-2; D uncertain. The V gene's germline CDR1 is MNHEY and CDR2 SMNVEV (reference sequence). V was trimmed by 6 bases and J by 3 bases, leaving 17 bases between them. The CDR3 covers 15 residues. The CDR3 protein is CASSVYRGGYYGYTF. The CDR3 nucleotides read TGTGCCAGCAGCGTTTACCGGGGAGGGTACTATGGCTACACCTTC.

This chain links TRBV5-6 with TRBJ2-3; possible D gene TRBD2, 5 bases. This CDR3 region has 15 residues. Trimming pared 1 base from V and 5 bases from J, leaving 14 bases between. Germline lookup yields CDR1 SGHDT and CDR2 YYEEEE. CDR3 sequence: CASSLQELGRDTQYF. CDR3 bases: TGTGCCAGCAGCTTGCAGGAGTTGGGGAGAGATACGCAGTATTTT.

The chain uses TRBV19 and TRBJ1-1; no reliable D call. Trimming removed 7 bases at V and 5 bases at J, with 14 bases between. Germline-derived CDR1 and CDR2 are LNHDA and SQIVND (reference sequence). The CDR3 is 13 residues long. This CDR3 reads CASTHISGTEAFF. The DNA for the CDR3 is TGTGCCAGTACACACATCTCGGGGACTGAAGCTTTCTTT.

The gene calls are TRBV4-1 and TRBJ1-4; the match to TRBD1 covers 10 bases. This CDR3 is 18 amino acids long. The germline gives CDR1 MGHRA, CDR2 YSYEKL. The J segment lost 5 bases and the V segment lost 4 bases, leaving 13 bases of the junction unmatched. The CDR3 DNA reads TGCGCCAGCAGCCCCTTAATTGGGCGGGACAGGGGAAATGAAAAACTGTTTTTT. It translates to CASSPLIGRDRGNEKLFF.

The chain uses TRBV5-1 and TRBJ2-3; D gene uncertain. This CDR3 is built from 15 residues. Between the trimmed V and J ends, which lost 0 bases and 3 bases, there was a span of 11 bases. CDR1 and CDR2 (germline): SGHRS, YFSETQ. CDR3 sequence: CASSLGDQATDTQYF. The CDR3 bases are TGCGCCAGCAGCTTGGGCGACCAGGCGACAGATACGCAGTATTTT.

This sequence joins TRBV27 and TRBJ2-5, with D tentatively TRBD1 (6 bases). Germline CDR1 MNHEY, CDR2 SMNVEV (reference sequence). Deletions cut 3 bases from V and 5 bases from J, with 13 bases between. CDR3 length: 14 amino acids. This CDR3 is CASSLWGRTETQYF. The DNA of the CDR3 is TGTGCCAGCAGTTTGTGGGGGCGCACGGAGACCCAGTACTTC.

The chain recombines TRBV19 with TRBJ2-3; TRBD1 aligns across 7 bases. Trimming cost V 7 bases and J 3 bases; bases outside gene matches: 10. The CDR3 consists of 15 residues. CDR1 is LNHDA and CDR2 is SQIVND in the germline V gene (reference sequence). As DNA, the CDR3 is TGTGCCAGTACCGATACAGGGGATAGGACAGATACGCAGTATTTT. It translates to CASTDTGDRTDTQYF.

This rearrangement joins TRBV28 to TRBJ2-1, with 7 positions matching TRBD1. Germline V gene sequence: CDR1 MDHEN, CDR2 SYDVKM. Losses at the gene ends were 6 bases for V and 8 bases for J; bases not matched to a gene: 10. The CDR3 sequence is 14 residues long. The CDR3: CASSSPGTVYEQFF. In DNA form, the CDR3 reads TGTGCCAGCAGCTCGCCCGGGACAGTATATGAGCAGTTCTTC.